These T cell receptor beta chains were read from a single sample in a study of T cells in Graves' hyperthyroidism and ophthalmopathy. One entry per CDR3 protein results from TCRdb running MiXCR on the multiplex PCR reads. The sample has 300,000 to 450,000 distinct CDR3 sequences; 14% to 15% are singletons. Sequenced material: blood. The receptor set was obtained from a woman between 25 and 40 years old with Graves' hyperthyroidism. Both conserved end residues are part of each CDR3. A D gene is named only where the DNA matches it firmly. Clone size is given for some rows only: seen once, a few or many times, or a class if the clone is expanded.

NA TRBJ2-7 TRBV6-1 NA TGTGCCAGCAGGGTAGGAGGGAGGTCCTACGAGCAGTACTTC CASRVGGRSYEQYF
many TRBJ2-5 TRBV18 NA TGTGCCAGCTCACCAGAGGGAGAGACCCAGTACTTC CASSPEGETQYF
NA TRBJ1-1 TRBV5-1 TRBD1 TGCGCCAGCAGCTTGGGTCAGGGGGCCGGTAAAGTGAACACTGAAGCTTTCTTT CASSLGQGAGKVNTEAFF
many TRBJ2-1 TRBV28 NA TGTGCCAGCACCCTAGCCGGAGGACAGGGAGGGAGGAATGAGCAGTTCTTC CASTLAGGQGGRNEQFF
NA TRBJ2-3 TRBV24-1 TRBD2 TGTGCCACCAGTGATTTAAAACTAGCGGGAGGTGGAAGGGATACGCAGTATTTT CATSDLKLAGGGRDTQYF
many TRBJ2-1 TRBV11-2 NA TGTGCCAGCAGCGAAAACATCCCCCCGGTCGATGAGCAGTTCTTC CASSENIPPVDEQFF
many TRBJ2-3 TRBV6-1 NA TGTGCCAGCAGTCACGATGAAGAACAACTCCTTGCGCAGTATTTT CASSHDEEQLLAQYF
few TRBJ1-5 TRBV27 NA TGTGCCAGCAGTGACTACGCGGGAAAGCACAATCAGCCCCAGCATTTT CASSDYAGKHNQPQHF
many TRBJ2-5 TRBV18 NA TGTGCCAGCTCACCAAATCCGGCTAGCGAGCAAGAGACCCAGTACTTC CASSPNPASEQETQYF
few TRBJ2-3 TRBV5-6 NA TGTGCCAGCAGCCGGGAGGGACAGATTAGCACAGATACGCAGTATTTT CASSREGQISTDTQYF
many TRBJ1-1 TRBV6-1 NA TGTGCCAGCAGTCCATCAGGGGTCGGAAGGACTGAAGCTTTCTTT CASSPSGVGRTEAFF
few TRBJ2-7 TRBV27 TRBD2 TGTGCCAGCAGTTTCCAGCGGGATTCCTCCTACGAGCAGTACTTC CASSFQRDSSYEQYF
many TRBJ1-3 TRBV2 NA TGTGCCAGCGTCACAGGGATCTCTGGAAACACCATATATTTT CASVTGISGNTIYF
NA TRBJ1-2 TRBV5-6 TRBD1 TGTGCCAGCAGCTATGGGACAGGCTCCTATGGCTACACCTTC CASSYGTGSYGYTF
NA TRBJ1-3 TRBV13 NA TGTGCCAGCAGCCCTCAACCACTCTCTGGAAACACCATATATTTT CASSPQPLSGNTIYF
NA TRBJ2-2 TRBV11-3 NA TGTGCCAGCAGCTTAGATGGGACTCCACCACCCGGGGAGCTGTTTTTT CASSLDGTPPPGELFF
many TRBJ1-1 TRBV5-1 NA TGCGCCAGCAGCCCCCCGGGTCCAGGGTCTGGCACTGAAGCTTTCTTT CASSPPGPGSGTEAFF
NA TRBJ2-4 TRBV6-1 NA TGTGCCAGCAGGATCGGTTTAGCCAAAAACATTCAGTACTTC CASRIGLAKNIQYF
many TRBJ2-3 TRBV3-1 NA TGTGCCAGCAGCCAAGTATCCAGGGGAGATACGCAGTATTTT CASSQVSRGDTQYF
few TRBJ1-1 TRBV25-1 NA TGTGCCAGCAGTGAAACCCTAACAGGGAAGTTAGAAGCTTTCTTT CASSETLTGKLEAFF
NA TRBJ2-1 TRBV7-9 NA TGTGCCAGCAGCTTAGGGAAAGCAGTACAAGAGCAGTTCTTC CASSLGKAVQEQFF
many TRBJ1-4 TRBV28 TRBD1 TGTGCCAGCAGCGGGGTACAGGGGGAGGGTGAAAAACTGTTTTTT CASSGVQGEGEKLFF
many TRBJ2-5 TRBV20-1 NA TGCAGTGCTAGAGATGGGTCTGGGGGCAAAGAGACCCAGTACTTC CSARDGSGGKETQYF
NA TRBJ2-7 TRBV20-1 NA TGCAGTGCTGACTCAAGGTACGAGCAGTACTTC CSADSRYEQYF
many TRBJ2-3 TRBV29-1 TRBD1 TGCAGCGCCCTCGGGACAGCGCGAAGCACAGATACGCAGTATTTT CSALGTARSTDTQYF
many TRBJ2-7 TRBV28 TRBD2 TGTGCCAGCAGCCTCGGGGGGACCCCTCACTACGAGCAGTACTTC CASSLGGTPHYEQYF
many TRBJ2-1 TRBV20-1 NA TGCAGTGCTGACCCCACTGAGCAGTTCTTC CSADPTEQFF
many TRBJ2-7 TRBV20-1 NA TGCAGTGCTCCCCAGGGGATCCCTGGCTACGAGCAGTACTTC CSAPQGIPGYEQYF
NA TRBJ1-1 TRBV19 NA TGTGCCAGTAGTATAACAGGGTCGGGGACTGAAGCTTTCTTT CASSITGSGTEAFF
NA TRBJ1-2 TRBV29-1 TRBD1 TGCAGCGTGGAGGGGACAGCGAGCAAGGATGGCTACACCTTC CSVEGTASKDGYTF
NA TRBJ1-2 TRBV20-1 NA TGCAGTGCTAGAGTTGTCAAGGGTTGGGGTGGCTACACCTTC CSARVVKGWGGYTF
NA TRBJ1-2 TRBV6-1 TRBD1 TGTGCCAGCACCCCGACAGGGGCGGATGGCTACACCTTC CASTPTGADGYTF
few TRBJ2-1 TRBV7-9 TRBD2 TGTGCCAGCAGCAGACTAGCGCCACCCTACAATGAGCAGTTCTTC CASSRLAPPYNEQFF
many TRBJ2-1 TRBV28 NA TGTGCCAGCAGTTTATGGAGGCGGTTCAATGAGCAGTTCTTC CASSLWRRFNEQFF
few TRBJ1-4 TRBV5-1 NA TGCGCCAGCAGCTTGGGACAGCTCGCAACTAATGAAAAACTGTTTTTT CASSLGQLATNEKLFF
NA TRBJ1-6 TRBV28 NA TGTGCCAGCAATACGGACGGATCCTATTCACCCCTCCACTTT CASNTDGSYSPLHF
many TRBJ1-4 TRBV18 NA TGTGCCAGCTCACCGGGGTCTACGGCTAATGAAAAACTGTTTTTT CASSPGSTANEKLFF
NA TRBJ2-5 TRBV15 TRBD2 TGTGCCACCAGCAGAGAGAGGGCTAGCGGGAGAAAAGGCCAAGAGACCCAGTACTTC CATSRERASGRKGQETQYF
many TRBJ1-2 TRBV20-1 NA TGCAGTGCTAGTCCGCAGCTGTATGGCTACACCTTC CSASPQLYGYTF
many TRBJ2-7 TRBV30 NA TGTGCCTGGAGACAGGTCACCTACGAGCAGTACTTC CAWRQVTYEQYF
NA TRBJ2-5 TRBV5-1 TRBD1 TGCGCCAGCAGAAGGACAGGGGGCGTAGAGACCCAGTACTTC CASRRTGGVETQYF
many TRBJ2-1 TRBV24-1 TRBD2 TGTGCCACCAGTGATCCGACGGTCAGGGAGGCAGCGGGAGGGGTCGATGAGCAGTTCTTC CATSDPTVREAAGGVDEQFF
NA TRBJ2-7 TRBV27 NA TGTGCCAGCAGATTCAGGGGCGACTACGAGCAGTACTTC CASRFRGDYEQYF
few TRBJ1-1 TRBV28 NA TGTGCCAGCAGTCGTAATGACAGGTGGGGCACTGAAGCTTTCTTT CASSRNDRWGTEAFF